This T cell receptor beta chain was recovered during a study of shared clonotypes between healthy human individuals (dated by TCRdb to 2020 to 2022). Background for the entire study: The cohort included three men and a couple of women between 18 and 49 years of age. For each donor, CD4 naive and CD4 memory were each run on three plates, CD8 naive on two plates, and CD8 memory on one plate. The study deeply sequenced blood TCR repertoires of five healthy adults to estimate repertoire size and the extent of clonotype sharing between individuals. To increase sequencing depth and limit assay-specific biases, different laboratories used diverse techniques to prepare libraries and sequence TCR repertoires. Each donor's leukapheresis produced roughly between roughly 0.9 and 9 billion PBMCs. General study outcomes and caveats: Only blood was sampled, and tissue TCR repertoires likely differ from those in blood. Based on pairwise subsampling, the degree of clonotype sharing among donors was expected to be affected by sequencing depth. Sharing across a few donors was observed for roughly 5% of naive CD4, 3.5% of naive CD8, 2.3% of memory CD4, and approximately 0.41% of memory CD8 clonotypes. Clonotypes shared by all four sorted-subset donors showed higher generation probabilities than non-shared clonotypes. Even with the large sequencing depth, rarefaction of the sorted-subset datasets indicated that sequencing was incomplete. The genetic and exposure-history diversity represented was limited by the small number of donors. Larger estimated clonotype richness was generally found for naive subsets than for memory subsets.

A word on this clone: Which antigen it targets is not known. Base quality data are lacking; no much larger clone is found one base away.

Counted from cysteine to phenylalanine, this CDR3 has 17 amino acids. Just the 51-base CDR3 DNA is kept, in frame starting at base 1. Unmatched junction bases come to 10, with V trimmed by 4 bases and J by 6 bases. CDR1 SGHDT and CDR2 YYEEEE were looked up in the germline V gene. TCR CDR3 regions were amplified from genomic DNA by multiplex PCR using the deep immunoSEQ assay. Extracted genomic DNA from each cell subset was spread evenly across all wells of several immunoSEQ 96-well plates, with each plate serving as a replicate. For sorted subsets, about 0.2 ug genomic DNA, equal to tens of thousands of T cell genomes, was loaded into each replicate PCR. The purified libraries were quantified using a Qubit 3.0 fluorometer, sized with a Bioanalyzer 2100, and then quantified again using the KAPA Library Quantification kit. Every immunoSEQ 96-well plate was sequenced on a separate single-read 150-cycle Illumina NextSeq 550 flow cell. In the authors' own workflow: Because the immunoSEQ output included only junctional sequences and no quality scores, the filtering could not be the same as the filtering used for full-length reads. Sequences were annotated with PyIR, a Python wrapper for IgBLAST v1.9, using IMGT germline references to assign V/J genes and CDR3. Reads were removed for weak V/J assignments (E-value above 1e-6), missing CDR3, stop codons, out-of-frame junctions, or ambiguous translated residues. V3J clonotypes were defined as sequences sharing the same inferred V gene, J gene, and CDR3 amino acid sequence. To compute the percentage overlap between repertoires, the number of shared unique clonotypes was divided by the size of the smaller repertoire. Repertoire richness was assessed with RTK rarefaction, the Chao1 estimator, and Recon v2.1 estimates of unobserved clonotypes. Generation probabilities were computed with OLGA for all TCRbeta clonotypes obtained by the gDNA method from a handful of donors. TCRdb retrieved this table from immuneACCESS and kept in-frame rearrangements only. Not all clones are present; in checked studies, unresolved V genes account for under half, and no reason is known for the remainder. Clone size and the V and J calls come from that table; the DNA yielded D and trimming. This sample gives over a million clones in total; around 76% of them show up just once. Together, the top ten hold approximately 1.5% of the sample.

The donors were healthy, HIV-negative adults with no recently reported acute infections or vaccinations. All donors were Caucasian adults living in Nashville, Tennessee, USA. Magnetic negative selection was used to enrich CD4+ T cells, after which naive cells were positively selected on CD45RA and the negative fraction became the memory subset. Blood was collected by leukapheresis, and PBMCs were isolated by Ficoll-Histopaque density gradient centrifugation and then cryopreserved in liquid nitrogen vapor phase. Analytical flow cytometry was used to check the purity and quantity of each magnetically sorted T cell population. Each sorted fraction had its genomic DNA isolated and then quantified by UV absorbance on a Nanodrop 2000c.

The sequence links TRBV5-6 to TRBJ1-6; 10 bases in the middle match TRBD1. Sequences were obtained from memory CD4+ T cells sorted from blood. Explained via the paper, the cell subset or site label denotes: CD45RA-negative fraction. The receptor was derived from a man aged 18-30 years in good health. The CDR3 loop reads CASSALGTGEGNSPLHF. The nucleotide sequence reads as follows: TGTGCCAGCAGCGCCCTGGGGACAGGGGAGGGTAATTCACCCCTCCACTTT.